This TCR beta chain was profiled in a study of Graves' ophthalmopathy and Graves' hyperthyroidism. CDR3 length equals 14 residues. Looked up from germline, CDR1 is SGHTA and CDR2 is FQGNSA. Trimming pared 1 base from V and 7 bases from J, leaving 13 bases between. As the template, RNA transcripts were used to amplify TCR beta CDR3 regions. Second-round multiplex PCR came after a first-round RT-PCR that employed HTBI primers. TCRdb itself ran the multiplex PCR reads through MiXCR, one entry per CDR3 protein. The table has approximately 1.2 million distinct CDR3 sequences, about two fifths seen once; the top ten hold around 10%. Study-wide points: Sensitivity reached 87.88% and specificity around 81% for a 13-signature model separating ophthalmopathy from stable hyperthyroidism. This model predicted ophthalmopathy progression (sensitivity roughly 71%, specificity 72% to 85%).

The diagnosis was founded upon clinical symptoms, serum thyroxine, TRAb, thyroid ultrasound and orbital computed tomography. Details on this clonotype: Its antigen is unidentified.

V usage is TRBV7-2 and J usage is TRBJ1-2, with a weak D call TRBD1 (5 bases). The TCR originated in an adult man with Graves' hyperthyroidism. Sequencing was performed on peripheral blood or thyroid tissue (not recorded which). The CDR3 region is CASSLGDVGGGYTF. The DNA for the CDR3 is TGTGCCAGCAGCTTAGGGGACGTGGGTGGTGGCTACACCTTC.